This paragraph covers one T cell receptor beta chain sequence. No antigen is known for it. The assay used deep level. Sorted-subset replicate PCRs used roughly 220 ng DNA, 30,000 or so T cell genomes. In the authors' workflow: Junction-only sequences produced by ImmunoSEQ had no quality scores, so filtering differed. Measured with immunoSEQ multiplex PCR; TCRdb has only the in-frame clones, and not every one. Clonal size and the V and J genes are those of that table, whereas D and trimming came from the DNA. The sample consists of roughly 1,100,000 clones, about 77% of them appearing once. This CDR3 comprises 13 residues. V lost 5 bases and J 7 bases, leaving 11 bases between the germline ends. These data originate in a study of shared clonotypes between healthy human individuals. Study results and caveats: The researchers took only blood, and tissue repertoires probably look different.

The sequence was collected from a young man in good health. The source material was memory CD4+ T cells sorted from blood. Subset reported: CD45RA-negative fraction. The genes are TRBV23-1 and TRBJ1-4; D is unresolved. TRBV23-1 is an ORF for which the function is uncertain. The CDR3 sequence is CASSGRVGEKLFF. Here the CDR3 DNA reads TGCGCCAGCAGTGGGAGGGTAGGTGAAAAACTGTTTTTT.